This TCR beta chain was sequenced during a study of T-cell reconstitution after alpha-beta-depleted transplantation in children (dated by TCRdb to between 2015 and 2016). Looking at the study overall: The study quantitatively tracked T-cell immune reconstitution after TCRalphabeta/CD19-depleted allogeneic hematopoietic cell transplantation in children using TCR repertoire profiling.

The library relied on PCR. TCRdb lists the instrument as Illumina HiSeq 2500. TCR library preparation used molecular barcoding, with unique molecular identifiers applied to normalize quantification of the TCRbeta repertoire. TCRdb trimmed public reads at Q25 via fastp, called clones via MiXCR and kept in-frame beta chains. Every entry covers one CDR3 protein and lists the most common genes and DNA from its rows. The sample records hundreds of thousands of distinct CDR3 sequences, approximately 16% of which are singletons. The top ten hold about 1.1% of the sample. The junction carries 14 bases between V and J, which are trimmed by 8 bases and 0 bases respectively. Looking up the germline V gene (reference sequence) yields CDR1 SGHKS and CDR2 YYEKEE. Including cysteine and phenylalanine, the CDR3 has 14 amino acids. Only CDR3 DNA is held: 42 bases, read in frame from base 1. About this clonotype itself: What antigen it recognizes has not been identified. Per-base quality was not reported, and no clone a single base away is much larger than it.

The sequence derives from a human donor who donated a stem cell graft to a child with acute myeloid leukemia. Sequences were derived from PBMCs from the stem cell graft donor, sampled from the stem cell graft. Recombination joined TRBV5-5 with TRBJ1-1, with the D gene uncertain. The DNA sequence follows: TGTGCCAGACGTCGTGGAGGAATGAACACTGAAGCTTTCTTT. Its product reads: CARRRGGMNTEAFF. With all but the CDR3 taken from the reference TRBV5-5 and TRBJ1-1 genes, the full variable domain is: DAGVTQSPTHLIKTRGQQVTLRCSPISGHKSVSWYQQVLGQGPQFIFQYYEKEERGRGNFPDRFSARQFPNYSSELNVNALLLGDSALYLCARRRGGMNTEAFFGQGTRLTVV.